This TCR beta chain appears in the sequencing data of a study of beta chain features in type 1 diabetes. Over 95% purity was reached by all sorted populations. The CDR3 length is 16 residues. Germline-derived CDR1 and CDR2 are SGDLS and YYNGEE. V trimming: 0 bases; J trimming: 9 bases; junction bases outside the gene matches: 6. The sequenced template was cDNA made from the entire isolated RNA. Profiling relied on immunoSEQ multiplex PCR, and the TCRdb table lists in-frame clones only, not all of them. The data show 240,000 or so clones, 25% to 30% seen once. The rearrangement uses TRBV9 and TRBJ2-1; TRBD2 aligns across 13 bases. This receptor was identified in a young man in good health. Sequencing was done on a sample of central memory CD4+ T cells from blood. CDR3 bases: TGTGCCAGCAGCGTAGGGGGACTAGCGGGACAAAGTGAGCAGTTCTTC. Translated: CASSVGGLAGQSEQFF.